Each of the 24 T cell receptor beta chains below was sequenced from the same sample in a study of read filtering for tumor transcriptome and immune sequencing. From roughly 0.4 ug of RNA, a library with molecular barcoded alpha/delta and beta/gamma adaptors was made. TCRdb redid the calling of the reads with MiXCR, one entry per CDR3 protein. The sample records thousands of distinct CDR3 sequences, more than 15% being singletons. The sequencing input was a population of CD138-negative cells sorted from bone marrow. These receptors all come from a donor at least 40 years old with multiple myeloma.

About this clonotype: The junction differs from germline at one of its ends, possibly a read error. This chain connects TRBV24-1 to TRBJ2-1; 8 nucleotides match TRBD2. There are 13 residues in the CDR3. Germline V gene lookup returns CDR1 KGHDR and CDR2 SFDVKD. The CDR3, as DNA: TGTGCCACCAGTACCGGGGGGGGCAATGAGCGGTTCTTC. Residues: CATSTGGGNERFF.

The chain couples TRBV28 to TRBJ1-3, with a tentative D call TRBD1 (5 bases). V was shortened by 5 bases and J by 0 bases, with 8 bases between the two germline ends. Germline loops: CDR1 MDHEN, CDR2 SYDVKM. The CDR3 sequence is 14 residues long. The CDR3: CASSPGGSGNTIYF. The CDR3 DNA reads as TGTGCCAGCAGTCCCGGGGGCTCTGGAAACACCATATATTTT. The variable domain in full, completed from reference TRBV28 and TRBJ1-3, reads DVKVTQSSRYLVKRTGEKVFLECVQDMDHENMFWYRQDPGLGLRLIYFSYDVKMKEKGDIPEGYSVSREKKERFSLILESASTNQTSMYLCASSPGGSGNTIYFGEGSWLTVV.

This clonotype has at least ten counts. This chain joins TRBV15 and TRBJ1-1; D gene uncertain. CDR3 length: 15 amino acids. V shed 0 bases and J shed 0 bases, with 8 bases lying between them. Germline CDR1 is LNHNV and CDR2 is YYDKDF (reference sequence). CDR3 bases: TGTGCCACCAGCAGAGATCCCCATATGAACACTGAAGCTTTCTTT. It specifies CATSRDPHMNTEAFF.

About this clonotype: Germline and junction disagree at one end, which may indicate a read error. The chain couples TRBV24-1 to TRBJ2-1; 8 bases are a match to TRBD1. This CDR3 comprises 14 residues. The germline gives CDR1 KGHDR, CDR2 SFDVKD. The CDR3 DNA reads as TGTGCCACCGGTGCCGGACAGGGTTACAATGAGCAATTCTTC. This translates into CATGAGQGYNEQFF.

This clonotype came up many times. The chain couples TRBV20-1 to TRBJ2-3, with 7 nucleotides matching TRBD2. The CDR3 has 16 amino acids. The trim removed 5 bases at V and 6 bases at J, leaving 17 bases unmatched. In germline, CDR1 is DFQATT, CDR2 SNEGSKA (reference sequence). The CDR3 spells CSAPPPSGYPGDTQYF. DNA for the CDR3: TGCAGTGCTCCACCCCCTAGCGGTTACCCAGGGGATACGCAGTATTTT.

The table lists this clonotype with many counts. This chain joins TRBV10-2 and TRBJ1-5, with a tentative D call TRBD1 (6 bases). Trimming removed 7 bases from V and 5 bases from J, with 15 bases in between. This CDR3 is 14 amino acids long. Germline loops: CDR1 WSHSY, CDR2 SAAADI. The CDR3 here is CASNQGQGDQPQHF. CDR3 in DNA: TGCGCCAGCAACCAGGGGCAGGGCGATCAGCCCCAGCATTTT.

V gene TRBV18 combines with J gene TRBJ1-2; no firm D call. CDR3 length: 13 residues. CDR1 KGHSH and CDR2 LQKENI come from the germline V gene. Trimming removed 9 bases from V and 4 bases from J, with 15 bases in between. CDR3 sequence (DNA): TGTGCCAGGTCTCCAGACGCTACCTATGGCTACACCTTC. Its protein product is CARSPDATYGYTF.

This clonotype was observed many times. This chain links TRBV15 with TRBJ2-5, with TRBD1 as a possible D gene (6 bases). The germline V gene encodes CDR1 LNHNV and CDR2 YYDKDF (reference sequence). The CDR3 is made up of 15 amino acids. Between the trimmed V and J ends, which lost 5 bases and 2 bases, there was a span of 15 bases. CDR3 sequence reads: CATSVAGAGQETQYF. In DNA, the CDR3 is TGTGCCACCAGCGTAGCAGGGGCAGGTCAAGAGACCCAGTACTTC.

By share, this clonotype counts as medium-sized. The chain uses TRBV7-6 and TRBJ2-1; D is undetermined. The CDR3 sequence is 14 residues long. The germline V and J ends were trimmed by 4 bases and 6 bases, with 13 bases remaining between them. The germline V gene has CDR1 SGHVS and CDR2 FNYEAQ. CDR3 sequence reads: CASSWTGGSNEQFF. As DNA, the CDR3 is TGTGCCAGCAGCTGGACGGGCGGCTCCAATGAGCAGTTCTTC.

This clonotype was seen repeatedly, ten times or more. The J gene is TRBJ2-7, the V gene TRBV19, with TRBD1 matching over 9 bases. From germline, CDR1 is LNHDA and CDR2 SQIVND (reference sequence). The CDR3 consists of 15 residues. V dropped 7 bases and J dropped 5; count of bases not matched to a gene: 12. CDR3 coding DNA: TGTGCCAGTAATAAGGGCACAGGGGGCATCCACGAGCAGTACTTC. Translated, it gives CASNKGTGGIHEQYF.

The table lists this clonotype with many counts. The V and J genes are TRBV2 and TRBJ1-2, with 8 bases matching TRBD1. J gave up 6 bases and V 8 bases, and 5 bases lay outside the gene matches. CDR3 size: 12 residues. Germline V gene data show CDR1 as SNHLY and CDR2 as FYNNEI. CDR3: CASLRQGNGYTF. CDR3 nucleotides: TGTGCCAGCCTTCGACAGGGGAATGGCTACACCTTC.

This clonotype appeared many times. The chain recombines TRBV7-2 with TRBJ2-7; 8 positions match TRBD2. Germline CDR1 and CDR2: SGHTA and FQGNSA. Germline trimming cut 6 bases from V and 2 bases from J; bases unmatched to any gene: 9. The CDR3 totals 15 residues. The CDR3 spells CASSSSGGRTYEQYF. CDR3 coding DNA: TGTGCCAGCAGTTCAAGCGGGGGCCGTACCTACGAGCAGTACTTC.

This clonotype was detected ten times or more. The chain is built from TRBV11-2 and TRBJ1-1; TRBD1 is a possible D gene (5 bases). CDR1 and CDR2 (germline): SGHAT, FQNNGV. CDR3 length: 15 residues. V was pared by 0 bases and J by 5 bases, with 13 bases between. Here the CDR3 reads CASSLDGARWTEAFF. The CDR3 bases are TGTGCCAGCAGCTTAGATGGGGCGAGGTGGACTGAAGCTTTCTTT.

Regarding this clonotype: A far larger clone is just one base off, so this is likely a read error. CDR3 in DNA: TGCGCCAGCAGCCAAGATAGGTACAGAATGAACACTGATGCTTTCTTT. It is translated as CASSQDRYRMNTDAFF. This chain connects TRBV4-1 to TRBJ1-6; D unclear. The DNA end lines up better with TRBJ1-1; the J call may be wrong. The CDR3 is 16 amino acids. CDR1 and CDR2 from the germline V gene are MGHRA and YSYEKL.

At least ten counts were recorded for this clonotype. The chain has TRBV19 and TRBJ2-7, with TRBD2 matching 10 bases. The CDR3 has 16 amino acids. V shed 0 bases, J shed 3 bases, and the junction held 5 bases outside the gene matches. Germline V gene sequence: CDR1 LNHDA, CDR2 SQIVND (reference sequence). The CDR3 region is CASSIDSSGSFYEQYF. In DNA, the CDR3 is TGTGCCAGTAGTATAGATTCTAGCGGGAGCTTCTACGAGCAGTACTTC.

This clonotype has a count of ten or more. The chain is built from TRBV13 and TRBJ1-2; no definite D call. V was cut by 1 base and J by 4 bases, with 13 bases left in between. This CDR3 has 15 residues. Per the germline V gene, CDR1 is PRHDT and CDR2 is FYEKMQ (reference sequence). The CDR3: CASSLASTRGYGYTF. CDR3 in DNA: TGTGCCAGCAGCTTAGCCTCGACACGGGGCTATGGCTACACCTTC.

The table lists this clonotype with many counts. The DNA of the CDR3 is TGTGCCAGCTCACCACCGGGTGGGTATCAAGAGACCCAGTACTTC. Amino acid sequence: CASSPPGGYQETQYF. The chain combines TRBV18 with TRBJ2-5; no clear D gene. Germline V gene lookup returns CDR1 KGHSH and CDR2 LQKENI. CDR3 length: 15 amino acids. The ends were cut back, 0 bases at V and 2 bases at J, with 10 bases in the middle. Looking up the rest from reference TRBV18 and TRBJ2-5 gives the full variable domain: NAGVMQNPRHLVRRRGQEARLRCSPMKGHSHVYWYRQLPEEGLKFMVYLQKENIIDESGMPKERFSAEFPKEGPSILRIQQVVRGDSAAYFCASSPPGGYQETQYFGPGTRLLVL.

This clonotype is judged medium-sized. The chain combines TRBV24-1 with TRBJ2-1, with unresolved D. Germline V gene sequence: CDR1 KGHDR, CDR2 SFDVKD. The CDR3 extends over 13 amino acids. Between the trimmed V and J ends, which lost 3 bases and 8 bases, there was a span of 10 bases. CDR3 region: CATSDPQRYEQFF. CDR3 DNA: TGTGCCACCAGTGATCCACAGCGCTATGAGCAGTTCTTC.

This clonotype showed up many times. The rearrangement joins TRBV9 to TRBJ1-1, with D unresolved. Germline loops: CDR1 SGDLS, CDR2 YYNGEE. The CDR3 is 12 amino acids. Trimming cost V 0 bases and J 12 bases, with 12 bases left between them. CDR3 nucleotides: TGTGCCAGCAGCGTAGGTCCCTCGAGACCTTTCTTT. It yields the protein CASSVGPSRPFF.

In this sample, this clonotype turned up many times. The rearrangement links TRBV7-2 to TRBJ1-5, with TRBD1 identical over 9 bases. The CDR3 sequence is 14 residues long. Trimming at V came to 5 bases and at J to 6 bases, leaving 5 bases not matched to a gene. CDR1 and CDR2 (germline): SGHTA, FQGNSA. For the CDR3, the DNA is TGTGCCAGCAGCCCCCGACAGGGGGGTCAGCCCCAGCATTTT. Protein sequence: CASSPRQGGQPQHF.

This clonotype was observed many times. The chain carries TRBV6-2 or TRBV6-3 and TRBJ1-5; D unclear. V was pared by 5 bases and J by 1 base, with 12 bases between. The CDR3 has 15 residues. Germline V gives CDR1 MNHEY, CDR2 SVGEGT. The CDR3 DNA is TGTGCCAGCAGTCCTCCTGGTACGAGCAATCAGCCCCAGCATTTT. Residues: CASSPPGTSNQPQHF.

The rearrangement links TRBV12-3 or TRBV12-4 to TRBJ1-5, with D hard to call. The CDR3 loop spans 14 amino acids. The V end lost 8 bases, the J end lost 6 bases, and 17 bases lay between the germline ends. CDR3 in DNA: TGTGCCAGCGCATCGACTGCGTTCGGTCAGCCCCAGCATTTT. Amino acid sequence: CASASTAFGQPQHF.

This clonotype has at least ten counts. The CDR3, as DNA: TGTGCCAGCAGTTACCGGGGTACAGCAAGGGGTACGGAGCAGTACTTC. It encodes CASSYRGTARGTEQYF. The chain has TRBV6-5 and TRBJ2-7; either TRBD1 or TRBD2 may supply D (5 bases each). The germline CDR1 and CDR2 sequences are MNHEY and SVGAGI. The CDR3 has 16 amino acids. V lost 2 bases and J lost 7, with 21 bases in between.

Note on this clonotype: A read error may explain this, as a much larger clone is one base away. The rearrangement links TRBV21-1 to TRBJ2-2; TRBD1, as called in the table, went unchecked against the DNA. TRBV21-1 is listed as a pseudogene. The CDR3 loop spans 15 amino acids. CDR3 residues: CAGSKGQRNTGELFF. The CDR3 DNA follows: TGTGCCGGCAGCAAGGGACAGAGGAACACCGGGGAGCTGTTTTTT.